Listed here are 26 T cell receptor beta chains from one sample, sequenced in a study of neurological immune-mediated disorders. MiXCR was run by TCRdb on the 5' RACE reads, yielding one entry per CDR3 protein. Of 25,000 to 35,000 distinct CDR3 sequences listed, about 15% are singletons. Sequenced sample: PBMCs. Receptors originate from a man in his sixties or seventies in good health.

This chain connects TRBV7-8 to TRBJ2-3; D might be TRBD2 (5 bases). The germline gives CDR1 SGHVS, CDR2 FQNEAQ. This CDR3 region has 15 residues. The germline V and J ends were trimmed by 4 bases and 4 bases, with 15 bases remaining between them. CDR3 sequence (DNA): TGTGCCAGCAGCTCGACTAATGCCCTCGCAGATACGCAGTATTTT. Protein sequence: CASSSTNALADTQYF.

In its sample, this clonotype was seen many times. The chain uses TRBV24-1 and TRBJ2-3, with D perhaps TRBD2 (6 bases). V lost 3 bases, J lost 0 bases, and 12 bases lay in between. This CDR3 region has 16 residues. Germline values: CDR1 KGHDR, CDR2 SFDVKD. The CDR3 reads CATSDTPGTSTDTQYF. CDR3 nucleotides: TGTGCCACCAGTGATACGCCCGGGACTAGCACAGATACGCAGTATTTT.

A word on this clonotype: A much larger clone is a single base away; this may be a read error. The chain has TRBV6-5 and TRBJ2-7, with a weak D call TRBD1 (5 bases). This CDR3 has 14 amino acids. Germline CDR1 is MNHEY and CDR2 is SVGAGI. V was pared by 5 bases and J by 0 bases, with 11 bases between. Here the CDR3 DNA reads TGTGCCAGCAGTACCACAGGTGGCTCCTACGAGCAGTACTTC. As protein: CASSTTGGSYEQYF.

The table lists this clonotype with many counts. The V and J genes are TRBV7-3 and TRBJ2-1, with 7 bases matching TRBD2. CDR3 length equals 13 residues. Per the germline V gene, CDR1 is SGHTA and CDR2 is FQGTGA. The V gene end was trimmed by 5 bases and the J gene end by 6 bases; junction bases not matched to a gene: 4. CDR3 in DNA: TGTGCCAGCAGCCGGGGGAGGGGCAATGAGCAGTTCTTC. Protein: CASSRGRGNEQFF.

This clonotype was detected ten times or more. The junction departs from the called germline gene at one end, perhaps through a read error. The rearrangement joins TRBV29-1 to TRBJ1-1; 8 nucleotides agree with TRBD1. The CDR3 has 13 amino acids. Germline lookup yields CDR1 SQVTM and CDR2 ANQGSEA. The CDR3 sequence: CSVEQGVNAEAFF. CDR3 DNA sequence: TGCAGCGTGGAACAGGGGGTGAACGCTGAAGCTTTCTTT.

This clonotype has a count of ten or more. The J gene is TRBJ1-1, the V gene TRBV14; D is unclear. The CDR3 is 14 amino acids. V lost 4 bases to trimming and J lost 4 bases, with 13 bases between them. CDR1 and CDR2 (germline): SGHDN, FVKESK. As DNA, the CDR3 is TGTGCCAGCAGCCTCAGCGGGTTGAGCACTGAAGCTTTCTTT. Its protein product is CASSLSGLSTEAFF.

The chain has TRBV9 and TRBJ1-1; TRBD1 is a possible D gene (5 bases). This CDR3 has 13 residues. Germline V CDR1 and CDR2: SGDLS, YYNGEE. V was trimmed by 2 bases and J by 1 base, leaving 6 bases between them. CDR3 residues: CASSVQGNTEAFF. Here the CDR3 DNA reads TGTGCCAGCAGCGTTCAGGGGAACACTGAAGCTTTCTTT. The complete variable domain, with remaining parts taken from reference TRBV9 and TRBJ1-1, reads DSGVTQTPKHLITATGQRVTLRCSPRSGDLSVYWYQQSLDQGLQFLIQYYNGEERAKGNILERFSAQQFPDLHSELNLSSLELGDSALYFCASSVQGNTEAFFGQGTRLTVV.

This clonotype showed up many times. V usage is TRBV18 and J usage is TRBJ2-7; D is unresolved. Germline V gene data show CDR1 as KGHSH and CDR2 as LQKENI. The ends were cut back, 3 bases at V and 4 bases at J, with 7 bases in the middle. The CDR3 runs to 12 residues. CDR3 loop: CASSPAAYEQYF. CDR3 coding DNA: TGTGCCAGCTCACCGGCGGCTTACGAGCAGTACTTC.

Note on this clonotype: Since a much larger clone is just one base distant, this may be a read error. The V call is TRBV20-1, the J call TRBJ2-7; weak D call: TRBD1 (6 bases). CDR1 DFQATT and CDR2 SNEGSKA come from the germline V gene (reference sequence). The CDR3 sequence is 14 residues long. The CDR3 sequence: CSARQRQEAYDQYF. CDR3 nucleotide sequence: TGCAGTGCTAGACAACGACAGGAAGCCTACGACCAGTACTTC.

Ten or more counts support this clonotype. The rearrangement joins TRBV7-9 to TRBJ2-1, with a possible D match to TRBD1 (5 bases). The CDR3 is made up of 15 amino acids. The ends were cut back, 5 bases at V and 2 bases at J, with 13 bases in the middle. Germline V lookup: CDR1 SEHNR, CDR2 FQNEAQ (reference sequence). This CDR3 reads CASSRMTVTYNEQFF. CDR3 in DNA: TGTGCCAGCAGCCGAATGACAGTTACCTACAATGAGCAGTTCTTC.

This clonotype was counted at least ten times. CDR3 loop: CASSVDLGYNEQFF. The CDR3 nucleotides read TGTGCCAGCAGCGTAGACCTCGGCTACAATGAGCAGTTCTTC. The chain uses TRBV9 and TRBJ2-1; no clear D gene. The V and J ends lost 0 bases and 3 bases respectively, with 7 bases between them. This CDR3 comprises 14 residues. Germline V gene lookup returns CDR1 SGDLS and CDR2 YYNGEE.

The sample holds many counts of this clonotype. The chain joins TRBV7-2 to TRBJ1-5, with no clear D. The CDR3 spans 13 residues. Germline values: CDR1 SGHTA, CDR2 FQGNSA. Trimming took 5 bases from V and 3 from J, leaving 8 bases between them. The CDR3 loop is CASSTKFNQPQHF. CDR3 sequence (DNA): TGTGCCAGCAGCACGAAGTTCAATCAGCCCCAGCATTTT.

This clonotype has at least ten counts. V is TRBV12-3 or TRBV12-4 and J is TRBJ1-2; TRBD1 might be the D (5 bases). V dropped 5 bases and J dropped 6 bases, with 10 bases sitting between them. The CDR3 loop spans 12 amino acids. CDR3 sequence reads: CASSPGTDGYTF. CDR3 nucleotides: TGTGCCAGCAGTCCCGGGACGGATGGCTACACCTTC.

This clonotype was counted at least ten times. The V gene is TRBV29-1, the J gene TRBJ1-3; D gene ambiguous. Trimming removed 6 bases from V and 0 bases from J, with 6 bases in between. The CDR3 consists of 12 residues. CDR1 is SQVTM, CDR2 ANQGSEA, per germline. The CDR3 region is CSVEISGNTIYF. Written as DNA, the CDR3 is TGCAGCGTCGAGATCTCTGGAAACACCATATATTTT.

This clonotype was found many times. This sequence joins TRBV7-2 and TRBJ2-7, with TRBD1 as a possible D gene (5 bases). Germline lookup yields CDR1 SGHTA and CDR2 FQGNSA. Trimming stripped 0 bases from V and 0 bases from J, with 6 bases between. The CDR3 loop spans 14 amino acids. The CDR3 reads CASSLAGLSYEQYF. DNA of the CDR3: TGTGCCAGCAGCTTAGCGGGGCTCTCCTACGAGCAGTACTTC.

This clonotype showed up many times. Here the CDR3 DNA reads TGCAGTGCTAGACGGGGGACAGGGGAGGGGGAGACCCAGTACTTC. Translating it yields CSARRGTGEGETQYF. The rearrangement uses TRBV20-1 and TRBJ2-5; 10 nucleotides match TRBD1. The CDR3 consists of 15 residues. Germline CDR1 is DFQATT and CDR2 is SNEGSKA (reference sequence). Losses at the gene ends were 2 bases for V and 5 bases for J; bases not matched to a gene: 8.

This clonotype has a count of ten or more. The chain recombines TRBV20-1 with TRBJ2-1; TRBD1 agrees at 9 bases. The CDR3 is made up of 13 amino acids. From germline, CDR1 is DFQATT and CDR2 SNEGSKA (reference sequence). V was pared by 6 bases and J by 6 bases, with 6 bases of the junction left unmatched. In nucleotides, the CDR3 is TGCAGTGCCAACAGGGGGCTTAGCAATGAGCAGTTCTTC. Translation: CSANRGLSNEQFF.

This clonotype was seen many times. The rearrangement joins TRBV4-3 to TRBJ1-1; the match to TRBD1 covers 7 bases. V shed 3 bases, J shed 0 bases, and the junction held 4 bases outside the gene matches. Germline CDR1 and CDR2: LGHNA and YSLEER. The length of the CDR3 is 15 residues. The CDR3, as DNA: TGCGCCAGCAGCCAGGGGGACAGCCTGAACACTGAAGCTTTCTTT. Amino acids: CASSQGDSLNTEAFF.

This clonotype was detected many times. The rearrangement uses TRBV9 and TRBJ2-3, with unresolved D. Trimming stripped 0 bases from V and 4 bases from J, with 6 bases between. Germline assignment: CDR1 SGDLS and CDR2 YYNGEE. The CDR3 extends over 13 amino acids. The CDR3 spells CASSVGLPDTQYF. CDR3 in DNA: TGTGCCAGCAGCGTAGGGTTGCCAGATACGCAGTATTTT.

This clonotype was picked up many times. This chain links TRBV12-3 or TRBV12-4 with TRBJ2-1; the match to TRBD1 covers 8 bases. The CDR3 extends over 13 amino acids. Germline trimming cut 6 bases from V and 10 bases from J; bases unmatched to any gene: 8. The chain's CDR3 is CASRHPGGEEQFF. The DNA of the CDR3 is TGTGCCAGCAGACATCCAGGGGGCGAAGAGCAGTTCTTC.

This clonotype was seen repeatedly, ten times or more. The chain combines TRBV6-2 or TRBV6-3 with TRBJ1-1; D is unclear. V was trimmed by 2 bases and J by 3 bases, leaving 4 bases between them. CDR1 is MNHEY, CDR2 SVGEGT, per germline. The CDR3 is 12 amino acids. The chain's CDR3 is CASSYPDTEAFF. As DNA, the CDR3 is TGTGCCAGCAGTTACCCGGACACTGAAGCTTTCTTT.

In its sample, this clonotype was seen a few times. V usage is TRBV18 and J usage is TRBJ1-6; D possibly corresponds to TRBD1 (5 bases). The germline gives CDR1 KGHSH, CDR2 LQKENI. Deletions cut 3 bases from V and 3 bases from J, with 9 bases between. The CDR3 has 15 amino acids. The CDR3, as DNA: TGTGCCAGCTCACCGGAAGGGGTCTATAATTCACCCCTCCACTTT. Translating gives CASSPEGVYNSPLHF.

This clonotype has at least ten counts. The chain links TRBV6-5 to TRBJ1-1; 9 bases map to TRBD1. Germline trimming cut 6 bases from V and 5 bases from J; bases unmatched to any gene: 7. Germline CDR1 MNHEY, CDR2 SVGAGI. The CDR3 spans 14 residues. The CDR3 reads CASSANRGLTEAFF. The CDR3 DNA follows: TGTGCCAGCAGCGCGAACAGGGGGCTGACTGAAGCTTTCTTT.

This clonotype was counted a few times. This chain uses TRBV7-9 with TRBJ2-7; D remains ambiguous. Per germline, CDR1 SEHNR and CDR2 FQNEAQ (reference sequence). V gave up 1 base and J gave up 2 bases, with 9 bases separating them. This CDR3 spans 14 amino acids. CDR3 coding DNA: TGTGCCAGCAGCTTAGAGGATAGGGCCTACGAGCAGTACTTC. Protein product: CASSLEDRAYEQYF. Supplemented by reference TRBV7-9 and TRBJ2-7, the full variable domain reads DTGVSQNPRHKITKRGQNVTFRCDPISEHNRLYWYRQTLGQGPEFLTYFQNEAQLEKSRLLSDRFSAERPKGSFSTLEIQRTEQGDSAMYLCASSLEDRAYEQYFGPGTRLTVT.

This clonotype has more than one count but fewer than ten. This chain connects TRBV20-1 to TRBJ2-3; D possibly matches TRBD1 or TRBD2 (7 bases each). The CDR3 runs to 14 residues. The V and J ends lost 6 bases and 1 base respectively, with 14 bases between them. In germline, CDR1 is DFQATT, CDR2 SNEGSKA (reference sequence). The CDR3 protein is CSAQGGGGTDTQYF. The CDR3 nucleotides read TGCAGTGCCCAGGGGGGGGGCGGCACAGATACGCAGTATTTT.

The chain links TRBV5-1 to TRBJ1-2, with D possibly being TRBD1 (6 bases). The V gene lost 6 bases and the J gene lost 0 bases, with 21 bases spanning the gap. The CDR3 runs to 17 residues. Germline V gene lookup returns CDR1 SGHRS and CDR2 YFSETQ. CDR3 in amino acids: CASNPGMGDTSNYGYTF. CDR3 DNA: TGCGCCAGCAACCCGGGAATGGGGGACACATCTAACTATGGCTACACCTTC.